This T cell receptor beta chain was recorded in a study of T cell changes during pregnancy in multiple sclerosis. This clone was recorded once. Trimming removed 2 bases from V and 5 bases from J; junction bases left unmatched: 9. This CDR3 comprises 16 residues. The V gene's germline CDR1 is SGHTA and CDR2 FQGNSA. Using immunoSEQ multiplex PCR, the repertoire was profiled, and TCRdb retains in-frame clones only, with some absent. Found here are about 49,000 clones, 90% of them singletons; the top ten hold less than 6.5%. The source material was peripheral blood, sampled after pregnancy. V is TRBV7-2 and J is TRBJ2-5, with TRBD2 identical over 9 bases. This clonotype was obtained from a female donor in good health, enrolled as a control in a pregnancy study. The CDR3 sequence is CASSLTVAGAQETQYF. The CDR3 DNA reads TGTGCCAGCAGCTTAACGGTAGCGGGGGCGCAGGAGACCCAGTACTTC.